This TCR beta chain is from a study of T cell changes during pregnancy in multiple sclerosis. Germline trimming cut 5 bases from V and 5 bases from J; bases unmatched to any gene: 7. Germline CDR1 reads LGHNA; CDR2 reads YNFKEQ. CDR3 size: 15 residues. TCRdb's table, derived via immunoSEQ multiplex PCR, lists solely in-frame clones and lacks some. The sample includes around 78,000 clones, 93% of them seen just once. The source is a female donor with multiple sclerosis, enrolled in a pregnancy study. This material consisted of peripheral blood, taken in the second trimester of pregnancy. The rearrangement uses TRBV4-2 and TRBJ1-2, with 11 bases aligning to TRBD1. The CDR3 region is CASSTHRDRGYGYTF. The CDR3 region has the DNA TGTGCCAGCAGCACACACCGGGACAGGGGGTATGGCTACACCTTC.